These 21 T cell receptor beta chains were all obtained from the same sample, sequenced in a study of blood T cells in healthy people across ages. Then a second PCR, running roughly 7 to 11 cycles, was carried out with a sample-barcoded 5' primer and a J-beta primer mix. MiXCR, run by TCRdb on the 5' RACE reads, gives a single entry per CDR3 protein. The data hold 650,000 to 800,000 distinct CDR3 sequences, with more than 40% observed a single time. Material for sequencing was blood. Receptor source: a man aged 55 to 70 in good health.

The V and J genes are TRBV12-3 or TRBV12-4 and TRBJ2-5; 7 bases line up with TRBD2. V lost 8 bases and J lost 4; bases outside the gene matches: 7. The CDR3 totals 13 residues. The CDR3 DNA reads as TGTGCCAGCCTACGGGGAGGGAGAGAGACCCAGTACTTC. It encodes CASLRGGRETQYF.

This clonotype was counted a single time. A much larger clone sits a single nucleotide away, making a read error possible. V gene TRBV7-2 combines with J gene TRBJ2-7; D not resolved. This CDR3 has 14 residues. Trimming shortened V by 3 bases and J by 4 bases, and 13 bases separated the two germline ends. Germline V gene sequence: CDR1 SGHTA, CDR2 FQGNSA. The CDR3, as DNA: TGTGCCAGCAGCTTTGTAAGTGACGATTACGAGCAGTACTTC. Its protein is CASSFVSDDYEQYF.

The rearrangement joins TRBV7-2 to TRBJ1-2, with D uncertain. V was trimmed by 2 bases and J by 6 bases, leaving 16 bases between them. The CDR3 is 15 residues long. Germline CDR1 and CDR2: SGHTA and FQGNSA. The CDR3 nucleotides are TGTGCCAGCAGCTTAACCGCCAGTTGGGTCAATGGCTACACCTTC. It specifies CASSLTASWVNGYTF.

This rearrangement joins TRBV4-3 to TRBJ2-5, with D possibly matching TRBD2 (5 bases). The V end lost 0 bases, the J end lost 1 base, and 15 bases lay between the germline ends. The CDR3 extends over 17 amino acids. Germline V lookup: CDR1 LGHNA, CDR2 YSLEER. The CDR3 sequence: CASSQDLRSSSQETQYF. CDR3 in DNA: TGCGCCAGCAGCCAAGATCTCCGGTCTAGCAGCCAAGAGACCCAGTACTTC.

This clonotype was recorded once. The genes are TRBV4-3 and TRBJ2-1, with a possible D match to TRBD1 (6 bases). Trimming removed 1 base from V and 3 bases from J, with 16 bases in between. The CDR3 sequence is 17 residues long. Germline-derived CDR1 and CDR2 are LGHNA and YSLEER. The CDR3 bases are TGCGCCAGCAGCCAAGTCTACCCCGGCAGGGGCTACAATGAGCAGTTCTTC. This codes for CASSQVYPGRGYNEQFF.

This clonotype appeared a few times. The V call is TRBV9, the J call TRBJ2-7; TRBD2 matches 7 bases. Germline-derived CDR1 and CDR2 are SGDLS and YYNGEE. There are 16 residues in the CDR3. J gave up 2 bases and V 4 bases, and 12 bases lay outside the gene matches. For the CDR3, the DNA is TGTGCCAGCAGCCCCAATGGAGCTAGCGGAACCTACGAGCAGTACTTC. Translated: CASSPNGASGTYEQYF.

The chain recombines TRBV11-1 with TRBJ2-7; D call uncertain. The germline gives CDR1 SGHAT, CDR2 FQDESV (reference sequence). The V and J ends lost 5 bases and 9 bases respectively, with 20 bases between them. CDR3 size: 14 residues. The DNA for the CDR3 is TGTGCCAGCAGCCCCCCGAACCGACGCCACGGGCAGTACTTC. Residues: CASSPPNRRHGQYF. The full variable domain, rest sourced from reference TRBV11-1 and TRBJ2-7, is EAEVAQSPRYKITEKSQAVAFWCDPISGHATLYWYRQILGQGPELLVQFQDESVVDDSQLPKDRFSAERLKGVDSTLKIQPAELGDSAMYLCASSPPNRRHGQYFGPGTRLTVT.

This clonotype has a handful of counts. The chain is built from TRBV20-1 and TRBJ2-5; TRBD2 might be the D (6 bases). The V end was cut by 2 bases, the J end by 1 base, with 14 bases between. The CDR3 totals 15 residues. CDR1 is DFQATT, CDR2 SNEGSKA, per germline (reference sequence). The DNA of the CDR3 is TGCAGTGCTAGAACAACCGGGGGAATCCAAGAGACCCAGTACTTC. Translation gives CSARTTGGIQETQYF.

This sequence joins TRBV6-1 and TRBJ2-1; possibly TRBD1 for D (6 bases). Germline V CDR1 and CDR2: MNHNS, SASEGT. The CDR3 runs 15 residues. The V end lost 7 bases, the J end lost 0 bases, and 13 bases lay between the germline ends. CDR3 loop: CASNRQVSSYNEQFF. The CDR3 DNA sequence: TGTGCCAGCAACCGACAGGTTAGCTCCTACAATGAGCAGTTCTTC.

This chain uses TRBV29-1 with TRBJ2-4, with D unresolved. The J call is in doubt because the DNA end fits TRBJ2-1 better. Per germline, CDR1 SQVTM and CDR2 ANQGSEA. This CDR3 contains 11 residues. The DNA of the CDR3 is TGCAGCGTTGACCAGGTTGGGGAGCAGTTCTTC. Amino acid sequence: CSVDQVGEQFF.

The CDR3 DNA sequence: TGCAGCGTTGTAGGGGCAGGAGGAGGTGAAGCTTTCTTT. It is translated as CSVVGAGGGEAFF. The rearrangement links TRBV29-1 to TRBJ1-1; tentative D call: TRBD1 (5 bases). Germline CDR1 reads SQVTM; CDR2 reads ANQGSEA. Trimming removed 4 bases from V and 7 bases from J, with 16 bases in between. The CDR3 length is 13 residues.

This clonotype was observed a few times. This chain links TRBV2 with TRBJ2-5; no clear D. The CDR3 extends over 12 amino acids. Germline V gene lookup returns CDR1 SNHLY and CDR2 FYNNEI. V lost 10 bases to trimming and J lost 4 bases, with 13 bases between them. The CDR3 sequence is CATGLVVETQYF. The CDR3 DNA reads TGTGCCACCGGTTTAGTTGTAGAGACCCAGTACTTC.

In its sample, this clonotype was seen a few times. This chain joins TRBV5-6 and TRBJ2-1, with 9 bases lining up with TRBD1. The ends lost 0 bases at V and 8 bases at J; junction bases unmatched: 6. Germline CDR1 SGHDT, CDR2 YYEEEE. The CDR3 contains 15 residues. CDR3 sequence (DNA): TGTGCCAGCAGCTTGGCGGGACAGGGAGAGGATGAGCAGTTCTTC. This gives the protein CASSLAGQGEDEQFF.

The table lists this clonotype with a few counts. This chain uses TRBV25-1 with TRBJ2-5; D is possibly TRBD1 (5 bases). V lost 6 bases and J lost 5, with 10 bases in between. Germline assignment: CDR1 MGHDK and CDR2 SYGVNS. There are 12 residues in the CDR3. In DNA, the CDR3 is TGTGCCAGCAGGGGGCTAGGGGAGACCCAGTACTTC. Amino acid sequence: CASRGLGETQYF. The variable domain in full, completed from reference TRBV25-1 and TRBJ2-5, reads EADIYQTPRYLVIGTGKKITLECSQTMGHDKMYWYQQDPGMELHLIHYSYGVNSTEKGDLSSESTVSRIRTEHFPLTLESARPSHTSQYLCASRGLGETQYFGPGTRLLVL.

The J gene is TRBJ1-5, the V gene TRBV4-3; D not resolved. CDR3 length: 13 residues. V was shortened by 1 base and J by 3 bases, with 4 bases between the two germline ends. The V gene's germline CDR1 is LGHNA and CDR2 YSLEER. CDR3 region: CASSQGPNQPQHF. CDR3 in DNA: TGCGCCAGCAGCCAAGGCCCCAATCAGCCCCAGCATTTT.

This chain connects TRBV2 to TRBJ2-7, with TRBD1 identical over 9 bases. The ends lost 3 bases at V and 4 bases at J; junction bases unmatched: 10. Germline values: CDR1 SNHLY, CDR2 FYNNEI. The CDR3 consists of 16 residues. CDR3 residues: CASSDYGTGSNYEQYF. DNA of the CDR3: TGTGCCAGCAGTGATTATGGGACAGGGTCCAATTACGAGCAGTACTTC. Together with reference TRBV2 and TRBJ2-7, the CDR3 gives the full variable domain: EPEVTQTPSHQVTQMGQEVILRCVPISNHLYFYWYRQILGQKVEFLVSFYNNEISEKSEIFDDQFSVERPDGSNFTLKIRSTKLEDSAMYFCASSDYGTGSNYEQYFGPGTRLTVT.

The DNA for the CDR3 is TGTGCCAGCAGTTCCCCCGACAGGACCAATCAGCCCCAGCATTTT. This translates into CASSSPDRTNQPQHF. The chain uses TRBV28 and TRBJ1-5; D might be TRBD1 (6 bases). V gave up 4 bases and J gave up 3 bases, with 13 bases separating them. The CDR3 has 15 amino acids. Germline CDR1 is MDHEN and CDR2 is SYDVKM.

This chain links TRBV9 with TRBJ1-4; the D is unclear. CDR3 length equals 14 residues. CDR1 and CDR2 from the germline V gene are SGDLS and YYNGEE. V was pared by 2 bases and J by 7 bases, with 12 bases between. CDR3 nucleotide sequence: TGTGCCAGCAGCGTGGAGTGGGGAGGTGAAAAACTGTTTTTT. This sequence encodes CASSVEWGGEKLFF.

The gene calls are TRBV12-3 or TRBV12-4 and TRBJ2-3, with 8 bases lining up with TRBD2. The CDR3 is 15 residues long. V shed 7 bases, J shed 3 bases, and the junction held 9 bases outside the gene matches. The CDR3 sequence: CASTLTSVRTDTQYF. As DNA, the CDR3 is TGTGCCAGCACTTTGACTAGCGTCAGAACAGATACGCAGTATTTT.

This clonotype showed up many times. This chain links TRBV4-3 with TRBJ2-6, with D possibly being TRBD2 (5 bases). This CDR3 has 17 residues. The germline CDR1 and CDR2 sequences are LGHNA and YSLEER. V was shortened by 0 bases and J by 0 bases, with 9 bases between the two germline ends. The CDR3 DNA reads TGCGCCAGCAGCCAAGATTGGGGAGTCTCTGGGGCCAACGTCCTGACTTTC. It is translated as CASSQDWGVSGANVLTF.

This clonotype was seen at least ten times. A single base separates this from a much larger clone, so it may be a read error. The chain uses TRBV6-5 and TRBJ2-5, with D unclear. V was cut by 5 bases and J by 4 bases, with 5 bases left in between. Germline V lookup: CDR1 MNHEY, CDR2 SVGAGI. The CDR3 spans 11 residues. This CDR3 reads CASSIGETQYF. Written as DNA, the CDR3 is TGTGCCAGCAGTATCGGAGAGACCCAGTACTTC.